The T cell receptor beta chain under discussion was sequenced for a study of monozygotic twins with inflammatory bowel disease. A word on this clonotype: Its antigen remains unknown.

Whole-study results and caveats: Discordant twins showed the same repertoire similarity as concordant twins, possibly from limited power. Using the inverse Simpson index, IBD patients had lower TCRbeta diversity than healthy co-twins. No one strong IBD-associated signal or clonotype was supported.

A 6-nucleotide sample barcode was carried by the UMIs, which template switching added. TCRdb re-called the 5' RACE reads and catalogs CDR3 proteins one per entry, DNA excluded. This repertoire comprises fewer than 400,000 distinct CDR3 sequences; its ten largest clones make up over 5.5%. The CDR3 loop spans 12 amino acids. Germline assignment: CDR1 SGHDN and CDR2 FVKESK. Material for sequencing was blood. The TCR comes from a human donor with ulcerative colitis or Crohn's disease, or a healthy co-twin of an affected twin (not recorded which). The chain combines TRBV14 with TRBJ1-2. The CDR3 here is CASSQDYYGYTF.